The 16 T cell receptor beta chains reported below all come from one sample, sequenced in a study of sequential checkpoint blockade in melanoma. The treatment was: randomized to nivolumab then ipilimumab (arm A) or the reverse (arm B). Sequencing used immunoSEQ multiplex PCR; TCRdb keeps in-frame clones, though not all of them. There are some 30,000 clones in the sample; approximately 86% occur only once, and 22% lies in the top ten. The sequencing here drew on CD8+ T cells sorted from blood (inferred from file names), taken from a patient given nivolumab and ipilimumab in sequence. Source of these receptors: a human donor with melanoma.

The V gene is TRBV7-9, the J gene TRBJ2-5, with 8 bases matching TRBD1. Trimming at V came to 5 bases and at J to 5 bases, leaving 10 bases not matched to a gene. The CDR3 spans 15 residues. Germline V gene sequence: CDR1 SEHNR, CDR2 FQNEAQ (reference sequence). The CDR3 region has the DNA TGTGCCAGCAGCGCAACGACAGGGGAGTACGAGACCCAGTACTTC. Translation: CASSATTGEYETQYF.

Here the CDR3 reads CASSRAGGYNQPQHF. DNA for the CDR3: TGCGCCAGCAGCCGAGCAGGGGGTTACAATCAGCCCCAGCATTTT. The rearrangement joins TRBV4-1 to TRBJ1-5, with TRBD1 matching over 7 bases. Germline V gene data show CDR1 as MGHRA and CDR2 as YSYEKL. CDR3 length: 15 residues. V shed 4 bases, J shed 3 bases, and the junction held 6 bases outside the gene matches.

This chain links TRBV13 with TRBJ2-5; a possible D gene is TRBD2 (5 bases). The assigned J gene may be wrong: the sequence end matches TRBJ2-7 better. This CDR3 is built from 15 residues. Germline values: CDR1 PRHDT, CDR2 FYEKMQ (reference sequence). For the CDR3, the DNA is TGTGCCAGCAGCTTATATCTGTCTAGCTTCAGCGAGCAGTACTTC. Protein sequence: CASSLYLSSFSEQYF.

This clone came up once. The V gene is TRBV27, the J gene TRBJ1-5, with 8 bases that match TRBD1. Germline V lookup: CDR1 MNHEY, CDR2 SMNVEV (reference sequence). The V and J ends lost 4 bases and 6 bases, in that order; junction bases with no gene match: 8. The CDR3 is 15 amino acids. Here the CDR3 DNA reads TGTGCCAGCAGTTCTCAGGGGGCGCTCGGTCAGCCCCAGCATTTT. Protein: CASSSQGALGQPQHF.

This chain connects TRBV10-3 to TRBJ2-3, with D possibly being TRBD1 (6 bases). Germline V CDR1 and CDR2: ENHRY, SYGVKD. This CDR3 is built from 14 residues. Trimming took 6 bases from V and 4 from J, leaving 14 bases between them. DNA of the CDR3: TGTGCCATCAGGGATGGGGGCTCCCCAGATACGCAGTATTTT. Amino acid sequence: CAIRDGGSPDTQYF.

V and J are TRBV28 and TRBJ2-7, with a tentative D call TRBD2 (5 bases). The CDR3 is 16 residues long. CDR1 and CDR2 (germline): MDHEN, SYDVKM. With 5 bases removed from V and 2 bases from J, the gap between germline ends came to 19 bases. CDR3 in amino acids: CASSPPLWRHPYEQYF. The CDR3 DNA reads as TGTGCCAGCAGTCCCCCCCTATGGAGGCATCCCTACGAGCAGTACTTC.

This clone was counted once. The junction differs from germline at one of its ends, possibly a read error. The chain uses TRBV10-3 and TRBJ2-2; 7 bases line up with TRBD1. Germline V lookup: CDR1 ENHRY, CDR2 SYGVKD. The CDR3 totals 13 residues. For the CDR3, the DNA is TGTGCCACCTGGGACAGCAGCACCGAGGAGCTGTTTTTT. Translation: CATWDSSTEELFF.

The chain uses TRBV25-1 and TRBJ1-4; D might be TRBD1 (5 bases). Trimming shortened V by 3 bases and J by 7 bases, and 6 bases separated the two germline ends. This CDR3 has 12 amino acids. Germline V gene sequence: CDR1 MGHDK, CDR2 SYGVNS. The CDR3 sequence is CASSDQGEKLFF. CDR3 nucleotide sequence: TGTGCCAGCAGTGACCAGGGTGAAAAACTGTTTTTT.

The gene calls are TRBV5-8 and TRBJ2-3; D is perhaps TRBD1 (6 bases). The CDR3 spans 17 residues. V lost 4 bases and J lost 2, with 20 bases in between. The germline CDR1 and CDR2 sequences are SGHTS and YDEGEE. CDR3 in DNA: TGTGCCAGCAGCCGTGGCCCGCGGGCAGGGGCCACAGATACGCAGTATTTT. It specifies CASSRGPRAGATDTQYF.

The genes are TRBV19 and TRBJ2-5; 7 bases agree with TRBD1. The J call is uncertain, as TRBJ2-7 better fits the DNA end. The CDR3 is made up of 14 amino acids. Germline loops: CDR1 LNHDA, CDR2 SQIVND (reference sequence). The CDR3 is CASSRRDSPYEQYF. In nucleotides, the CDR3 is TGTGCCAGTAGTCGCCGGGACAGCCCCTACGAGCAGTACTTC.

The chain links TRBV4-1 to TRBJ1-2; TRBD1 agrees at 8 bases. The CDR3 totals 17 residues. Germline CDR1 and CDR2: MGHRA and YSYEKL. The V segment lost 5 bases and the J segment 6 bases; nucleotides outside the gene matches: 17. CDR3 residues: CASSTRTGKRWSDGYTF. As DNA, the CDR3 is TGCGCCAGCAGCACTCGGACAGGGAAAAGATGGTCGGATGGCTACACCTTC.

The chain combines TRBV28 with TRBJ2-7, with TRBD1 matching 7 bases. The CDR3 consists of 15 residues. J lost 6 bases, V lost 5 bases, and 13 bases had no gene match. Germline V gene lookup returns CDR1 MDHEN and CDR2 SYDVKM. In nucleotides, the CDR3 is TGTGCCAGCAGTCACCCTCGACAGGGATTGGCCGAGCAGTACTTC. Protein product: CASSHPRQGLAEQYF.

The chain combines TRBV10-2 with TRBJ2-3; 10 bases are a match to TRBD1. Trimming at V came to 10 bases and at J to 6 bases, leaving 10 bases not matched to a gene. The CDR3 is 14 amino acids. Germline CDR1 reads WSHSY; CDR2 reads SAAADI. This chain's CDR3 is CAIQPGTGVDTQYF. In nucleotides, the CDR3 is TGCGCCATCCAACCTGGGACAGGGGTCGATACGCAGTATTTT.

CDR3 in DNA: TGTGCCAGCAGCTTAGTTCCCCGGGGGTACAATGAGCAGTTCTTC. Translated: CASSLVPRGYNEQFF. This sequence joins TRBV7-6 and TRBJ2-1, with a tentative D call TRBD2 (6 bases). Trimming pared 1 base from V and 4 bases from J, leaving 11 bases between. The CDR3 is 15 amino acids. CDR1 is SGHVS, CDR2 FNYEAQ, per germline.

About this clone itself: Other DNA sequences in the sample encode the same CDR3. CDR3 sequence (DNA): TGTGCCAGCAGTTTATCACCCGGGACTGGATACAATGAGCAGTTCTTC. Its translation: CASSLSPGTGYNEQFF. J is TRBJ2-1 and V is TRBV27, with D perhaps TRBD2 (6 bases). The CDR3 runs 16 residues. CDR1 and CDR2 (germline): MNHEY, SMNVEV (reference sequence). V was pared by 0 bases and J by 4 bases, with 13 bases between.

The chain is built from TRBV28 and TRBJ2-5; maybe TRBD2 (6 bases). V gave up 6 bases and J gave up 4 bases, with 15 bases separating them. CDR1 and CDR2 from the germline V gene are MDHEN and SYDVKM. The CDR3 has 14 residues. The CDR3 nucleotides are TGTGCCAGCAGATCGGGAGCCCTACGAGAGACCCAGTACTTC. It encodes CASRSGALRETQYF. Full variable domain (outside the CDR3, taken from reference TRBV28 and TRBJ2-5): DVKVTQSSRYLVKRTGEKVFLECVQDMDHENMFWYRQDPGLGLRLIYFSYDVKMKEKGDIPEGYSVSREKKERFSLILESASTNQTSMYLCASRSGALRETQYFGPGTRLLVL.